This TCR beta chain was profiled in a study of circulating CD8 cells and anti-PD-1 response in melanoma. Study-level findings and limits: TIGIT repertoires were least diverse, DNEG repertoires most diverse.

The CDR3 has 13 amino acids. CDR1 and CDR2 (germline): MDHEN, SYDVKM. V dropped 6 bases and J dropped 4 bases, with 12 bases sitting between them. This clonotype rates as medium-sized. The target antigen is unknown. The QIAseq Immune Repertoire TCR panel built the libraries from roughly 16 ng of total RNA. TCRdb reprocessed the reads with MiXCR, giving one entry per CDR3 protein. The data contain around 2,400 distinct CDR3 sequences, 6.5% to 9.5% of them singletons. Sorting of live CD3+CD8+TCRalphabeta+ cells by PD-1 and/or TIGIT gave four subsets. This chain joins TRBV28 and TRBJ1-1; D gene uncertain. Here the sequenced sample was CD8+ T cells from PBMCs, taken at baseline or after one month of anti-PD-1 therapy (not recorded which). The clonotype was recovered from a human donor with melanoma. CDR3 in amino acids: CASSPRSGTEAFF. In DNA, the CDR3 is TGTGCCAGCAGCCCAAGGTCCGGCACTGAAGCTTTCTTT.